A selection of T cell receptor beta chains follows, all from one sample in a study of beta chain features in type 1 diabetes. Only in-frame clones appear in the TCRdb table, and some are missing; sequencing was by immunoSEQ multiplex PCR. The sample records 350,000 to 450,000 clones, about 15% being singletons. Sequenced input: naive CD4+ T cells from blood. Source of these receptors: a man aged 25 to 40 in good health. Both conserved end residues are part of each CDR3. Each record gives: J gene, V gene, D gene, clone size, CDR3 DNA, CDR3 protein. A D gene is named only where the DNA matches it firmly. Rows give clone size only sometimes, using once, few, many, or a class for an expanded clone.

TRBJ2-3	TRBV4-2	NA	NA	TGTGCCAGCAGCCAATCGCTAGAAAATACGCAGTATTTT	CASSQSLENTQYF
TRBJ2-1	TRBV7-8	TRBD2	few	TGTGCCAGCAGCTTAGCGATACCTAGCGGGGACAATGAGCAGTTCTTC	CASSLAIPSGDNEQFF
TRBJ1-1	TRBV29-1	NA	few	TGCAGCGTTTTCAGGATCATGCCGGGGCCTGAAGCTTTCTTT	CSVFRIMPGPEAFF
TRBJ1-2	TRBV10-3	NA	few	TGTGCCATCAGCCAGGAACAGGGTTCCGGCTACACCTTC	CAISQEQGSGYTF
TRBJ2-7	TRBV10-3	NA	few	TGTGCCATCAGTGCTAGCTCCTACGAGCAGTACTTC	CAISASSYEQYF
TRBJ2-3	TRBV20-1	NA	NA	TGCAGTGCTTCCCTCTTGGATACGCAGTATTTT	CSASLLDTQYF
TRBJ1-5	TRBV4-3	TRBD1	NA	TGCGCCAGCAGCCAAGGATTTAGACAGGGGTATCAGCCCCAGCATTTT	CASSQGFRQGYQPQHF
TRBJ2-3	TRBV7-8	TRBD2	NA	TGTGCCAGCAGCCCCGGACTAGCCCGCACAGATACGCAGTATTTT	CASSPGLARTDTQYF
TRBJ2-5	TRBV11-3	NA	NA	TGTGCCAGCAGCCTCGGATCAGCACGGGAGACCCAGTACTTC	CASSLGSARETQYF
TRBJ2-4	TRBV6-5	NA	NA	TGTGCCATATGTCGACTAGCCAAAAACATTCAGTACTTC	CAICRLAKNIQYF
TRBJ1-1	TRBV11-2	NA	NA	TGTGCCAGCAGCTTTCACAGAGACACTGAAGCTTTCTTT	CASSFHRDTEAFF
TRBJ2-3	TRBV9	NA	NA	TGTGCCAGCAGCGCTGCGCTGGACAGTTCCTTATTGTTAGATACGCAGTATTTT	CASSAALDSSLLLDTQYF
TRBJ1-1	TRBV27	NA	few	TGTGCCAGCAGTTCCTCTCGCGGGGGAGAAGCTTTCTTT	CASSSSRGGEAFF
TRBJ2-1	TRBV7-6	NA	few	TGTGCCAGCAGCTTAGCGCTTGGTAGCCTTTCCTACAATGAGCAGTTCTTC	CASSLALGSLSYNEQFF
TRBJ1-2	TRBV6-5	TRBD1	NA	TGTGCCAGCAGCCCCGGGACAGGGGGCATCTATGGCTACACCTTC	CASSPGTGGIYGYTF
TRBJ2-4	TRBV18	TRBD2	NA	TGTGCCAGCTCACCAACTAGCGGGGGCCGAACCATAGCCAAAAACATTCAGTACTTC	CASSPTSGGRTIAKNIQYF
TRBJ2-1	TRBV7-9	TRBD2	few	TGTGCCAGCAGCCCTCGGACTAGCGATAATGAGCAGTTCTTC	CASSPRTSDNEQFF
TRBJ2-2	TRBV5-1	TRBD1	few	TGCGCCAGCAGCCCGGGGACAGGGAGGACCGGGGAGCTGTTTTTT	CASSPGTGRTGELFF
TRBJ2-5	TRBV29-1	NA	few	TGCAGCTCCAGGGACCAACCATGGGGCGGGACCCAGTACTTC	CSSRDQPWGGTQYF
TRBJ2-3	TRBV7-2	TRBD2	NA	TGTGCCAGCGAAATAGCGGGGGGCACAGATACGCAGTATTTT	CASEIAGGTDTQYF
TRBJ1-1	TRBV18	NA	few	TGTGCCAGCTCACCACCGGTAAAAGGGGACCCGAACACTGAAGCTTTCTTT	CASSPPVKGDPNTEAFF
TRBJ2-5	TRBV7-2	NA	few	TGTGCCAGCAGCCTCGGGCCCTCGGAGACCCAGTACTTC	CASSLGPSETQYF
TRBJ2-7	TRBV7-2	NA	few	TGTGCCAGCAGCTTAGCCTCGTTGCGGGGACGTAGGCAGTACTTC	CASSLASLRGRRQYF
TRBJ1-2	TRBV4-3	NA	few	TGCGCCAGCAGCCAAGATCTCAGGGACTATGGCTACACCTTC	CASSQDLRDYGYTF
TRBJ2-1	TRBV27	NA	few	TGTGCCAGCAGGATACTGACAGCATCTTACAATGAGCAGTTCTTC	CASRILTASYNEQFF
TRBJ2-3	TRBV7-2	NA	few	TGTGCCAGCAGCTTTACCAGGACGGACACAGATACGCAGTATTTT	CASSFTRTDTDTQYF
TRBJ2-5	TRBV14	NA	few	TGTGCCAGCAGCCCCCAGGGATCGGAGACCCAGTACTTC	CASSPQGSETQYF
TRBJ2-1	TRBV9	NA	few	TGTGCCAGCAGCGTAGGACTCTCCTACAATGAGCAGTTCTTC	CASSVGLSYNEQFF
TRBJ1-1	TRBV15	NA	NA	TGTGCCACCAGTCAGGTGAGGAACACTGAAGCTTTCTTT	CATSQVRNTEAFF
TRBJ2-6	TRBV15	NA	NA	TGTGCCACCAGCAGAGGGTTGAGGGACTCTGGGGCCAACGTCCTGACTTTC	CATSRGLRDSGANVLTF